The source of this TCR beta chain is a study of chemoradiotherapy in HPV16-positive cancers (dated by TCRdb to between 2021 and 2023). About the study as a whole: Functional T-cell assays on cells from a couple of HPV16-positive patients defined candidate HPV-specific T-cell clones and common TCR motifs. Whether T-cell immunity against the HPV oncoproteins E6 and E7 changes during chemoradiotherapy and whether survival is affected by this immunity were examined in the study. TCR repertoires from over 80 patients with HPV-related cancers were then used to track the candidate HPV-specific TCRs and motifs.

Repertoires were sampled repeatedly over the course of chemoradiotherapy so that clonal expansion in the tumor microenvironment could be followed. Overall results and qualifications from the work: The functional definition of HPV-specific T cells came from only a couple of HPV16-positive patients, and the survival association was reported for HPV16-positive patients. Improved recurrence-free survival in HPV16-positive patients was associated with expansion of HPV-responsive T cells during chemoradiotherapy. Expansion of candidate HPV-specific clones and E7-related TCR motifs was observed in the tumor microenvironment during treatment, whereas no such expansion was observed for non-HPV-specific T cells.

Library preparation employed the immunoSEQ multiplex PCR assay. TCRdb took this table from immuneACCESS and kept in-frame rearrangements with V and J called. Such tables lack part of the clones; where checked against another copy, unresolved V genes explain under half of the gap, and the rest is unexplained. This sample holds tens of thousands of clones; around 86% were observed only once. About 2.1% of the sample lies in the top ten. To note about this clone: No antigen is known for it. No base qualities exist here, and no much larger clone lies one base off it.

The sample in question was blood, obtained from a patient who underwent chemoradiotherapy. The clonotype originates from a human donor with HPV-associated anogenital cancer.

The bases are TGTGCCAGCAGCAGAGGGGGCGCTGGCAATCAGCCCCAGCATTTT. This sequence encodes CASSRGGAGNQPQHF. The chain uses TRBV5-6 and TRBJ1-5; 7 bases in the middle match TRBD1. The CDR3 holds 15 amino acids from the cysteine to the phenylalanine. Of the read, only the CDR3 DNA is kept; its 45 bases are in frame from base 1. Per the germline V gene, SGHDT is the CDR1 and YYEEEE is the CDR2. From V the trimming removes 4 bases and from J it removes 2 bases, while the gene matches leave 6 bases of the junction unaccounted for.